This TCR beta chain was sequenced for a study of blood T cell repertoires in COVID-19. Study as a whole: Sites in the United States, Italy and Spain provided acute and convalescent COVID-19 samples. From T cells, B-cell-depleted T cells, or PBMCs came the material, which was cDNA or gDNA.

Original methodology: Counts of nucleated cells, estimated from reference gene primer amplification, were obtained. Using immunoSEQ multiplex PCR, the repertoire was profiled, and TCRdb retains in-frame clones only, with some absent. V, J and clone size reflect that table, while D and trimming were determined from the DNA. The sample lists hundreds of thousands of clones, roughly 81% occurring once. J gave up 1 base and V 1 base, and 16 bases lay outside the gene matches. The CDR3 covers 20 residues. Per the germline V gene, CDR1 is MNHNS and CDR2 is SASEGT. Sequencing used peripheral blood. This TCR derives from a man aged 35 to 55 with acute or convalescent COVID-19. The V and J genes are TRBV6-1 and TRBJ2-5; 9 bases are shared with TRBD1. This chain's CDR3 is CASSEGTVGQGYYGQETQYF. The CDR3 nucleotides are TGTGCCAGCAGTGAAGGCACGGTGGGACAGGGATATTATGGCCAAGAGACCCAGTACTTC.